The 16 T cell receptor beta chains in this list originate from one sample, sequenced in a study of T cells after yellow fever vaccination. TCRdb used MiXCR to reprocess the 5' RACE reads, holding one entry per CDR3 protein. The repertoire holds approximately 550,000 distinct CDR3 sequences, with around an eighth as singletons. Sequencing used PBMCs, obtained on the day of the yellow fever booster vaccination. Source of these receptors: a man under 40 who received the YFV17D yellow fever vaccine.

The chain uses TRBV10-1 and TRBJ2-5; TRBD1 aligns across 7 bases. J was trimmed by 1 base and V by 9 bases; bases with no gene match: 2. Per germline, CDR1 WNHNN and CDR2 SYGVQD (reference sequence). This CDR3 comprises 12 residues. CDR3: CARRDSQETQYF. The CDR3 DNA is TGCGCCAGACGGGACAGCCAAGAGACCCAGTACTTC.

The CDR3 bases are TGTGCCACCAGCAGAGAGTTAGCAGCGGGGGCCCACACAGATACGCAGTATTTT. The encoded protein is CATSRELAAGAHTDTQYF. The genes are TRBV15 and TRBJ2-3, with 8 bases identical to TRBD2. The V gene's germline CDR1 is LNHNV and CDR2 YYDKDF (reference sequence). The CDR3 is made up of 18 amino acids. The V gene end was trimmed by 0 bases and the J gene end by 2 bases; junction bases not matched to a gene: 10.

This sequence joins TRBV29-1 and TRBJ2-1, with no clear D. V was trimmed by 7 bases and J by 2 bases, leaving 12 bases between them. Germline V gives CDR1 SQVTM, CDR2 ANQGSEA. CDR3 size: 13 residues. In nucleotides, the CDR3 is TGCAGCGGGACCCGAAACACCTACAATGAGCAGTTCTTC. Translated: CSGTRNTYNEQFF.

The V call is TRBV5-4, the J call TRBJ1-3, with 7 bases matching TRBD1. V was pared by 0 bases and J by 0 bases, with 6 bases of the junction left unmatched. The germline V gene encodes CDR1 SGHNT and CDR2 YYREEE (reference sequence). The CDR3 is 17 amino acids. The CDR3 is CASSLVGTVSSGNTIYF. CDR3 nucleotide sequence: TGTGCCAGCAGCTTGGTTGGGACAGTGAGCTCTGGAAACACCATATATTTT. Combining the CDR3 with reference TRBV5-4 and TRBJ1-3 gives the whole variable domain ETGVTQSPTHLIKTRGQQVTLRCSSQSGHNTVSWYQQALGQGPQFIFQYYREEENGRGNFPPRFSGLQFPNYSSELNVNALELDDSALYLCASSLVGTVSSGNTIYFGEGSWLTVV.

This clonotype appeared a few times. For the CDR3, the DNA is TGTGCCAGCAGCTTGACAGCGGGAGGGGGGGATGAGCAGTTCTTC. It yields the protein CASSLTAGGGDEQFF. The chain uses TRBV7-8 and TRBJ2-1, with TRBD2 identical over 10 bases. Trimming at V came to 3 bases and at J to 8 bases, leaving 7 bases not matched to a gene. Germline V gene sequence: CDR1 SGHVS, CDR2 FQNEAQ. The CDR3 totals 15 residues.

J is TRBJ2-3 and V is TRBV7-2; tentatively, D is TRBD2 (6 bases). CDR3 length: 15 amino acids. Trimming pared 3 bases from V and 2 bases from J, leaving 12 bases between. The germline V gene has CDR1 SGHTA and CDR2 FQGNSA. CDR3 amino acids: CASSFRDWVTDTQYF. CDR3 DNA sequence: TGTGCCAGCAGCTTCCGGGACTGGGTCACAGATACGCAGTATTTT.

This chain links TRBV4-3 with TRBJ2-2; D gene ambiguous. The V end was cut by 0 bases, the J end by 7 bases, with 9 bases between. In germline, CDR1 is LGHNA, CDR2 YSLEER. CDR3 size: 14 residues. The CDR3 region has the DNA TGCGCCAGCAGCCAAGATCCCCGTCACGGGGAGCTGTTTTTT. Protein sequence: CASSQDPRHGELFF.

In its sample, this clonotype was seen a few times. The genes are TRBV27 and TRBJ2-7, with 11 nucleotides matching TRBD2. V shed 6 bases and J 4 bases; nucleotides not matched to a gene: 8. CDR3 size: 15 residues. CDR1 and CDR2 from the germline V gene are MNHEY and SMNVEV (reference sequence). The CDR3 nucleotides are TGTGCCAGCAGGAAAGGAACTAGCGGGAGTTACGAGCAGTACTTC. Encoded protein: CASRKGTSGSYEQYF.

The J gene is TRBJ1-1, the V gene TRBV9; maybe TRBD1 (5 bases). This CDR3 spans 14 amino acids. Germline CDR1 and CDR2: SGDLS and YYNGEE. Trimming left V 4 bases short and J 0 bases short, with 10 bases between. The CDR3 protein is CASSPWGVNTEAFF. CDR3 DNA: TGTGCCAGCAGCCCCTGGGGGGTGAACACTGAAGCTTTCTTT. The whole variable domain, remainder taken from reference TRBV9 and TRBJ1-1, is DSGVTQTPKHLITATGQRVTLRCSPRSGDLSVYWYQQSLDQGLQFLIQYYNGEERAKGNILERFSAQQFPDLHSELNLSSLELGDSALYFCASSPWGVNTEAFFGQGTRLTVV.

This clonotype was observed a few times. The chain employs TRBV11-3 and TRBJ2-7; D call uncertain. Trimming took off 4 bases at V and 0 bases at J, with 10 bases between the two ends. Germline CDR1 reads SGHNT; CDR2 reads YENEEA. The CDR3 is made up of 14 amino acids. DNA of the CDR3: TGTGCCAGCAGCTCAACCTCGAGCTCCTACGAGCAGTACTTC. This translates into CASSSTSSSYEQYF.

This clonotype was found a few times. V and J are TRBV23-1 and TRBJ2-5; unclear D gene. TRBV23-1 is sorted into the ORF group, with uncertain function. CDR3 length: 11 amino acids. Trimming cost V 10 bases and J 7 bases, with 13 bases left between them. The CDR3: CAIQQPGTQYF. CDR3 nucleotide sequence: TGCGCCATCCAGCAACCCGGGACCCAGTACTTC.

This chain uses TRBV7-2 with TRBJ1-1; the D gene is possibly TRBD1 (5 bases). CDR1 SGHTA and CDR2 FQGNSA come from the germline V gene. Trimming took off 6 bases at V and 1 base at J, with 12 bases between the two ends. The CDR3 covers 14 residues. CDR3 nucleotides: TGTGCCAGCAGTTCCGGGACGGCGAACACTGAAGCTTTCTTT. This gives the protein CASSSGTANTEAFF.

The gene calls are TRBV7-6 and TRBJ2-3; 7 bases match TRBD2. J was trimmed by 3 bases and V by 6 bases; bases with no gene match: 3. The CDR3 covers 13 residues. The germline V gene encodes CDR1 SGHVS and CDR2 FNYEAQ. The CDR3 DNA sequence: TGTGCCAGCAGATGGGGGGGTACAGATACGCAGTATTTT. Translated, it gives CASRWGGTDTQYF. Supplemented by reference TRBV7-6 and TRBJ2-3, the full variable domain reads GAGVSQSPRYKVTKRGQDVALRCDPISGHVSLYWYRQALGQGPEFLTYFNYEAQQDKSGLPNDRFSAERPEGSISTLTIQRTEQRDSAMYRCASRWGGTDTQYFGPGTRLTVL.

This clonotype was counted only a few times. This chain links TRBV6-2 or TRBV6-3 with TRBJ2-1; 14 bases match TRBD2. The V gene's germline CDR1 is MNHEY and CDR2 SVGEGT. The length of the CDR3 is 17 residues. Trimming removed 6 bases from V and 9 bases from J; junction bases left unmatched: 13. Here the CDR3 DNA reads TGTGCCAGCAGCCCGACTAGCGGGAGGGCCTCCGGTCGTGAGCAGTTCTTC. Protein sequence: CASSPTSGRASGREQFF.

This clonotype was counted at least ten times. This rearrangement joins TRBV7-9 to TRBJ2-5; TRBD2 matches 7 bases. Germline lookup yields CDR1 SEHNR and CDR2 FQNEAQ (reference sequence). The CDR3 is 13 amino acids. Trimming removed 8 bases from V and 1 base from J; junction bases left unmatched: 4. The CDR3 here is CASGASGQETQYF. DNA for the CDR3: TGTGCCAGCGGGGCTAGCGGCCAAGAGACCCAGTACTTC.

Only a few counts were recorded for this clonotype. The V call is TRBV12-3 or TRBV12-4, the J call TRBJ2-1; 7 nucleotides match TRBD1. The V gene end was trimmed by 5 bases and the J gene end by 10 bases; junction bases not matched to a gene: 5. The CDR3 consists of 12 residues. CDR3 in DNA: TGTGCCAGCAGTCCCGACAGGGTCGAGCAGTTCTTC. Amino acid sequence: CASSPDRVEQFF.